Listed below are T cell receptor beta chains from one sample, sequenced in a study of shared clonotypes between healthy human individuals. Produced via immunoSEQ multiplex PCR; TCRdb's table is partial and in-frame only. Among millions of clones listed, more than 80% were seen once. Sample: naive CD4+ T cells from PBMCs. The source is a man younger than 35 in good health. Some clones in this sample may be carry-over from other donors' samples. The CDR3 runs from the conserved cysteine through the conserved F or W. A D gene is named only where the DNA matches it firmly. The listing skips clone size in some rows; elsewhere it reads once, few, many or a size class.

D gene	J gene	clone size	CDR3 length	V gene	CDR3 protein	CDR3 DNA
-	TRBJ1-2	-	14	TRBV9	CASSVGTTNYGYTF	TGTGCCAGCAGCGTAGGCACAACTAACTATGGCTACACCTTC
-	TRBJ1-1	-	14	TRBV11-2	CASRRIVGPTEAFF	TGTGCCTCCAGGAGGATTGTAGGACCCACTGAAGCTTTCTTT
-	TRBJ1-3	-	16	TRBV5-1	CASSQDIMSSGNTIYF	TGCGCCAGCAGCCAGGACATAATGAGCTCTGGAAACACCATATATTTT
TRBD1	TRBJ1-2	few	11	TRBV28	CASSRGHGYTF	TGTGCCAGCAGTAGGGGGCACGGCTACACCTTC
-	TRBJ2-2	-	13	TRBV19	CASSRSSPGELFF	TGTGCCAGTAGTAGGTCCTCGCCCGGGGAGCTGTTTTTT
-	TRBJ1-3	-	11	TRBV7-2	CASSLYATIYF	TGTGCCAGCAGCTTGTATGCAACCATATATTTT
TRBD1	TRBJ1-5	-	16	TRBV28	CASRGQGTDLYQPQHF	TGTGCCAGCAGGGGACAGGGGACAGATCTCTATCAGCCCCAGCATTTT
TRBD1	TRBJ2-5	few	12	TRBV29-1	CSTIQGAETQYF	TGCAGCACAATACAGGGGGCAGAGACCCAGTACTTC
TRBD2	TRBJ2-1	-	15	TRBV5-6	CASLAGATPYNEQFF	TGTGCCAGTTTAGCGGGAGCAACCCCATACAATGAGCAGTTCTTC
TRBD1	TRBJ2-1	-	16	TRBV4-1	CASSQTGTGGYGEQFF	TGCGCCAGCAGCCAAACCGGGACAGGGGGCTATGGTGAGCAGTTCTTC
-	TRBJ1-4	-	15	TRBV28	CASRDYRRANEKLFF	TGTGCCAGCAGGGATTACAGGCGAGCTAATGAAAAACTGTTTTTT
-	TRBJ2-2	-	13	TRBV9	CASSYRNTGELFF	TGTGCCAGCAGTTACAGGAACACCGGGGAGCTGTTTTTT
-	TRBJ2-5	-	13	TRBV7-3	CASSLTSRETQYF	TGTGCCAGCAGCTTAACATCACGGGAGACCCAGTACTTC
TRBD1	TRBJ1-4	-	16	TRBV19	CASSQGQGINGEKLFF	TGTGCCAGTAGTCAAGGACAGGGCATAAATGGTGAAAAACTGTTTTTT
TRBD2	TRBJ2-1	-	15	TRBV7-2	CASSLEVSGRNEQFF	TGTGCCAGCAGCTTAGAGGTAAGCGGGAGAAATGAGCAGTTCTTC
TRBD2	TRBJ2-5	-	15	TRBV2	CASRGLAGGGETQYF	TGTGCCAGCAGAGGACTAGCGGGAGGTGGGGAGACCCAGTACTTC
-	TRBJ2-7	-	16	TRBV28	CASRSGRGQSSYEQYF	TGTGCCAGCAGATCCGGGCGGGGCCAGAGCTCCTACGAGCAGTACTTC
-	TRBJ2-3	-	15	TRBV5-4	CATGAAETSTDTQYF	TGTGCCACTGGGGCGGCGGAGACTAGCACAGATACGCAGTATTTT
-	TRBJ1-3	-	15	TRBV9	CASSPTPDPGDTIYF	TGTGCCAGCAGCCCCACCCCGGACCCTGGAGACACCATATATTTT
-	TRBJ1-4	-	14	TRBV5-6	CASSFGSWGEKLFF	TGTGCCAGCAGCTTTGGGAGCTGGGGTGAAAAACTGTTTTTT
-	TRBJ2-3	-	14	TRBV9	CASSVGSSQDTQYF	TGTGCCAGCAGCGTAGGGTCTTCACAAGATACGCAGTATTTT
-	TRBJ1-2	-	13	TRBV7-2	CASSQVLYGGYTF	TGTGCCAGCAGCCAAGTCCTTTATGGGGGCTACACCTTC
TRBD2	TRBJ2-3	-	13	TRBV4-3	CASSTRGADTQYF	TGCGCCAGCAGCACTCGGGGGGCAGATACGCAGTATTTT
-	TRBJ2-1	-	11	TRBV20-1	CSAYSGVRPFF	TGCAGTGCTTACTCAGGGGTCCGCCCGTTCTTC
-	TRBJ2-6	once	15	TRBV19	CASSILRAGANVLTF	TGTGCCAGTAGTATCCTCAGGGCTGGGGCCAACGTCCTGACTTTC
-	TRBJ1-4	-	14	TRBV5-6	CASSAGGLARKLFF	TGTGCCAGCAGCGCGGGTGGGTTGGCCAGAAAACTGTTTTTT